The clone carrying this TCR beta chain was detected only a few times. Since a much larger clone is just one base distant, this may be a read error. Hyperthyroidism was newly diagnosed in patients aged 18 to 65 (duration under 2 months). Using less than 12 ml of fresh peripheral blood, PBMCs were prepared. Germline loops: CDR1 MNHEY, CDR2 SMNVEV (reference sequence). The CDR3 length is 16 residues. Template material for amplifying TCR beta CDR3 regions consisted of RNA transcripts. HTBI primers were employed in a first-round RT-PCR of the TCR CDR3. MiXCR was run by TCRdb on the multiplex PCR reads, yielding one entry per CDR3 protein. This sample has 380,000 or so distinct CDR3 sequences, with 13% found just once. This entry comes from a study of T cells in Graves' hyperthyroidism and ophthalmopathy.

The V gene is TRBV27, the J gene TRBJ2-2, with 11 positions matching TRBD2. What was sequenced was blood. The sequence was collected from a man between 25 and 39 years old with Graves' hyperthyroidism that later progressed to Graves' ophthalmopathy. The CDR3 reads CASSRLAGSNTGEPFF. The CDR3 DNA is TGTGCCAGCAGTCGACTAGCGGGGTCGAACACCGGGGAGCCGTTTTTT.